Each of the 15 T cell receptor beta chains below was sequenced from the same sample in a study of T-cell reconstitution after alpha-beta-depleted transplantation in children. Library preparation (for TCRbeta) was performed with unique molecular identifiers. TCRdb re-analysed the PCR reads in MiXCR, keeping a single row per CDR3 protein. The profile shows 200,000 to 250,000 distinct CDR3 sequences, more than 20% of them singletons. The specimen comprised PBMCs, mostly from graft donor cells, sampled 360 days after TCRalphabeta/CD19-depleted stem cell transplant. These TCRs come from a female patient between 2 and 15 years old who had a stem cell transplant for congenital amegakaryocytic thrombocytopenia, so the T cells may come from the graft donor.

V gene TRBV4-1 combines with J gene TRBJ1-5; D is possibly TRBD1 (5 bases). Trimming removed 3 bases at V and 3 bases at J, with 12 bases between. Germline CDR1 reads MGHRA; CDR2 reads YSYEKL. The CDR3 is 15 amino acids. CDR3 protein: CASSHNIGTNQPQHF. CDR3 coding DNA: TGCGCCAGCAGCCACAACATAGGGACCAATCAGCCCCAGCATTTT.

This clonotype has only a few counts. The CDR3 here is CASSPTSFQPQHF. The CDR3 nucleotides read TGTGCCAGCAGCCCGACGTCCTTTCAGCCCCAGCATTTT. The V and J genes are TRBV6-1 and TRBJ1-5; D is undetermined. This CDR3 is 13 amino acids long. The germline V gene encodes CDR1 MNHNS and CDR2 SASEGT. The V gene lost 6 bases and the J gene lost 6 bases, with 12 bases spanning the gap.

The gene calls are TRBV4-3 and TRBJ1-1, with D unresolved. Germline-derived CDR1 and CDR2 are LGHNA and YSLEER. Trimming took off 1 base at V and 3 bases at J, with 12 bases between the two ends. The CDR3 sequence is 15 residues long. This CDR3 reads CASSQGASRDTEAFF. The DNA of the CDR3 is TGCGCCAGCAGCCAAGGGGCCTCGAGGGACACTGAAGCTTTCTTT.

The chain's CDR3 is CASRFSRSYNSPLHF. The CDR3 DNA follows: TGTGCCAGCAGGTTCAGCCGTTCCTATAATTCACCCCTCCACTTT. V gene TRBV2 combines with J gene TRBJ1-6; no definite D call. In germline, CDR1 is SNHLY, CDR2 FYNNEI. The CDR3 is made up of 15 amino acids. The V and J ends lost 6 bases and 1 base respectively, with 10 bases between them.

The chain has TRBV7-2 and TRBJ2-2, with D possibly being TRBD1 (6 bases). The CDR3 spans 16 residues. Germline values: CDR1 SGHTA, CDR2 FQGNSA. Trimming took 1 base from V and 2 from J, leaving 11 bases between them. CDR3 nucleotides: TGTGCCAGCAGCTTAGTGCCAGGGACAAACACCGGGGAGCTGTTTTTT. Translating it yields CASSLVPGTNTGELFF.

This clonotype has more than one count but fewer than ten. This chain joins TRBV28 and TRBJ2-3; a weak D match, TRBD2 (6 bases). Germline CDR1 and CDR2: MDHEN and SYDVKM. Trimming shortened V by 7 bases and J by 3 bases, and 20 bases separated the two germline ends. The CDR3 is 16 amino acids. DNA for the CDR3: TGTGCCAGCACCTCCGCGGGACGTATAAGGACAGATACGCAGTATTTT. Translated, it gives CASTSAGRIRTDTQYF.

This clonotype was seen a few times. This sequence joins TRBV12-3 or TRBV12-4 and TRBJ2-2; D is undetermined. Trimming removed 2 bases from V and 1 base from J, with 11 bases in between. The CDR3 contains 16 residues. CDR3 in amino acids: CASSLSSGLNTGELFF. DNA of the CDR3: TGTGCCAGCAGTTTAAGCTCCGGATTGAACACCGGGGAGCTGTTTTTT.

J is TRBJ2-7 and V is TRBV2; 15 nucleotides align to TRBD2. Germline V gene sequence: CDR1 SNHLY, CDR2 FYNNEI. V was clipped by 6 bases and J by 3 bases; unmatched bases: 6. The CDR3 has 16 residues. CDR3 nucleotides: TGTGCCAGCAGCCCTCGGGGACTAGCGGGGGGCTACGAGCAGTACTTC. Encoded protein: CASSPRGLAGGYEQYF.

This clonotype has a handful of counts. This CDR3 reads CASSVGLAGGLYEQYF. The CDR3 DNA is TGCGCCAGCAGCGTCGGACTAGCGGGGGGATTATACGAGCAGTACTTC. The chain couples TRBV5-1 to TRBJ2-7, with TRBD2 matching 14 bases. The germline gives CDR1 SGHRS, CDR2 YFSETQ. The CDR3 length is 16 residues. The trim removed 4 bases at V and 4 bases at J, leaving 7 bases unmatched.

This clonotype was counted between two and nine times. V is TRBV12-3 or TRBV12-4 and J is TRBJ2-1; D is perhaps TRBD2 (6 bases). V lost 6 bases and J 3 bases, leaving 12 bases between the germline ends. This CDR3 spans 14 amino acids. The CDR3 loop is CASSLKDYYNEQFF. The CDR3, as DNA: TGTGCCAGCAGCCTGAAGGACTACTACAATGAGCAGTTCTTC.

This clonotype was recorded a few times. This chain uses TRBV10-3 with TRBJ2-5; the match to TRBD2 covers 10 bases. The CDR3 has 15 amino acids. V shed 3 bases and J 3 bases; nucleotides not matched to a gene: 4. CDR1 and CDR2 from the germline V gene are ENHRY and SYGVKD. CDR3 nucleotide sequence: TGTGCCATCAGTGAAACTAGCGGGATAAAAGAGACCCAGTACTTC. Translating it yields CAISETSGIKETQYF.

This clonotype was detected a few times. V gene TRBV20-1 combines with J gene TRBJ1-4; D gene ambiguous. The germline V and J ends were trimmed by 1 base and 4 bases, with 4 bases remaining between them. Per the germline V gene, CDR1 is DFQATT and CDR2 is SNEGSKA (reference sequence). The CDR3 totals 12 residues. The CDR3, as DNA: TGCAGTGCTAGAGTCCGTAATGAAAAACTGTTTTTT. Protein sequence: CSARVRNEKLFF.

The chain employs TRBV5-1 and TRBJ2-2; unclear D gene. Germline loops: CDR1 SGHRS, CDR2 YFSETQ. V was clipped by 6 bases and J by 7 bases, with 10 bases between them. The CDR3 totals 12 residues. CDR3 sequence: CASTVGNGELFF. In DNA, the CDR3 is TGCGCCAGCACTGTCGGCAACGGGGAGCTGTTTTTT.

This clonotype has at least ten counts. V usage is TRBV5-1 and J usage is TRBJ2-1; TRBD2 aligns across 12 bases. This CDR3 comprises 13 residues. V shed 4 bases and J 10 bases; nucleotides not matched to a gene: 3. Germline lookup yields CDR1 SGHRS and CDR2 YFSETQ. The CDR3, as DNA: TGCGCCAGCAGCGCGCTAGCGGGGGGGGAGCAGTTCTTC. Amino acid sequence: CASSALAGGEQFF.

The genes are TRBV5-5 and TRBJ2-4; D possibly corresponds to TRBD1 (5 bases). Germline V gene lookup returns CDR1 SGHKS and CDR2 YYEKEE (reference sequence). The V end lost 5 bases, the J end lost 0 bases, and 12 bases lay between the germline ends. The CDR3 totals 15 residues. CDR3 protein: CASRSGLGAKNIQYF. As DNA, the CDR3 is TGTGCCAGCAGATCAGGGTTGGGAGCCAAAAACATTCAGTACTTC.